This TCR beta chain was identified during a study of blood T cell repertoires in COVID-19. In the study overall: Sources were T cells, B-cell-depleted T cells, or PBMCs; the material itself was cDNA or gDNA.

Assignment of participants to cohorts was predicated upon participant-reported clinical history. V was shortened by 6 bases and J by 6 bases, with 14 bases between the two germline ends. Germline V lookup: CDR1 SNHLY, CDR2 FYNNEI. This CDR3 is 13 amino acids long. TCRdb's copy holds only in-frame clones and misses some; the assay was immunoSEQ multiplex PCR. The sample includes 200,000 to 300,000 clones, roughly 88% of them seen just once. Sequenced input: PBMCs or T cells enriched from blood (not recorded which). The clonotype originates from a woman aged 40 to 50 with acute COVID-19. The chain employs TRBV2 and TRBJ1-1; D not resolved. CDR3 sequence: CASRGSLIPEAFF. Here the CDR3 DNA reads TGTGCCAGCAGGGGGAGCCTTATCCCTGAAGCTTTCTTT.